Below are 17 T cell receptor beta chains sequenced from a single sample in a study of blood T cell repertoires in COVID-19. Some clones are missing from TCRdb's copy, which holds only in-frame ones; the method was immunoSEQ multiplex PCR. Counted here are 270,000 or so clones, roughly 87% occurring once; the ten biggest clones make up 10% to 15%. Sample: peripheral blood. These receptors were obtained from a human donor in a cohort sampled during active COVID-19.

The chain employs TRBV3-1 (or the pseudogene TRBV3-2) and TRBJ2-1; TRBD2 matches 10 bases. The V gene end was trimmed by 3 bases and the J gene end by 2 bases; junction bases not matched to a gene: 4. Germline V CDR1 and CDR2: LGHDT, YNNKEL (reference sequence). The CDR3 totals 16 residues. The CDR3 is CASSQDTSGAYNEQFF. The CDR3, as DNA: TGTGCCAGCAGCCAGGACACTAGCGGGGCCTACAATGAGCAGTTCTTC.

Here the CDR3 DNA reads TGTGCCAGCAGCTTGCTGCCCGGGACTAGCGTCTACGAGCAGTACTTC. Amino acids: CASSLLPGTSVYEQYF. The rearrangement links TRBV7-2 to TRBJ2-7; TRBD2 matches 10 bases. The CDR3 runs 16 residues. In germline, CDR1 is SGHTA, CDR2 FQGNSA. J was trimmed by 3 bases and V by 3 bases; bases with no gene match: 8.

The gene calls are TRBV6-5 and TRBJ2-7; D possibly corresponds to TRBD2 (6 bases). Trimming shortened V by 0 bases and J by 2 bases, and 11 bases separated the two germline ends. The germline CDR1 and CDR2 sequences are MNHEY and SVGAGI. This CDR3 contains 15 residues. The CDR3 DNA sequence: TGTGCCAGCAGTTACTCCCTCGGACTACCCTACGAGCAGTACTTC. Protein product: CASSYSLGLPYEQYF.

This clone was found a few times. The V and J genes are TRBV27 and TRBJ2-5, with D tentatively TRBD2 (5 bases). The ends were cut back, 6 bases at V and 3 bases at J, with 17 bases in the middle. The germline CDR1 and CDR2 sequences are MNHEY and SMNVEV (reference sequence). The CDR3 spans 15 residues. CDR3 bases: TGTGCCAGCAGCCGGAGGAGGCCGCTAGAAGAGACCCAGTACTTC. It is translated as CASSRRRPLEETQYF.

This chain uses TRBV7-2 with TRBJ2-1; 11 positions agree with TRBD2. The CDR3 length is 16 residues. The germline V gene has CDR1 SGHTA and CDR2 FQGNSA. V lost 5 bases, J lost 1 base, and 4 bases stayed unmatched. The CDR3 DNA reads TGTGCCAGCAGCCCCCTAGCGGGAGGTTCCTACAATGAGCAGTTCTTC. This sequence encodes CASSPLAGGSYNEQFF.

This chain links TRBV2 with TRBJ1-2; tentative D call: TRBD1 (5 bases). The CDR3 is made up of 13 amino acids. Germline V gene data show CDR1 as SNHLY and CDR2 as FYNNEI. V was shortened by 6 bases and J by 3 bases, with 11 bases between the two germline ends. This chain's CDR3 is CASRTVSDYGYTF. CDR3 nucleotides: TGTGCCAGCAGGACAGTCTCGGACTATGGCTACACCTTC.

The chain has TRBV7-2 and TRBJ1-2; 7 bases line up with TRBD1. V was clipped by 1 base and J by 4 bases; unmatched bases: 6. The CDR3 has 15 amino acids. Germline V lookup: CDR1 SGHTA, CDR2 FQGNSA. CDR3 region: CASSLERQGGYGYTF. The DNA for the CDR3 is TGTGCCAGCAGCTTAGAGAGACAGGGAGGCTATGGCTACACCTTC.

CDR3 amino acids: CASSVWTGDEQFF. The CDR3 DNA reads as TGTGCCAGCAGCGTGTGGACAGGGGATGAGCAGTTCTTC. The chain has TRBV9 and TRBJ2-1, with TRBD1 identical over 9 bases. From germline, CDR1 is SGDLS and CDR2 YYNGEE. V lost 2 bases to trimming and J lost 8 bases; unmatched junction nucleotides: 2. The CDR3 covers 13 residues.

V gene TRBV6-1 combines with J gene TRBJ1-3; D is perhaps TRBD1 (5 bases). The CDR3 has 16 amino acids. Germline CDR1 is MNHNS and CDR2 is SASEGT. Trimming pared 1 base from V and 0 bases from J, leaving 10 bases between. Written as DNA, the CDR3 is TGTGCCAGCAGTGAAGTAGGGGTGATCTCTGGAAACACCATATATTTT. Protein: CASSEVGVISGNTIYF.

The genes are TRBV18 and TRBJ2-5; D remains unclear. CDR3 length: 13 amino acids. Deletions cut 3 bases from V and 4 bases from J, with 9 bases between. Germline lookup yields CDR1 KGHSH and CDR2 LQKENI. The CDR3 region is CASSPRVTETQYF. Written as DNA, the CDR3 is TGTGCCAGCTCACCCCGCGTTACAGAGACCCAGTACTTC.

This chain joins TRBV3-1 (or the pseudogene TRBV3-2) and TRBJ2-3; D uncertain. The CDR3 contains 16 residues. Trimming removed 5 bases from V and 2 bases from J, with 17 bases in between. Germline CDR1 reads LGHDT; CDR2 reads YNNKEL (reference sequence). CDR3 sequence (DNA): TGTGCCAGCAGCAAAAAACAGTTTTCGTACACAGATACGCAGTATTTT. Its protein product is CASSKKQFSYTDTQYF.

The rearrangement uses TRBV7-2 and TRBJ2-7; 10 positions agree with TRBD2. Germline CDR1 SGHTA, CDR2 FQGNSA. The length of the CDR3 is 15 residues. Trimming took 4 bases from V and 0 from J; bases not matched to a gene: 3. This CDR3 reads CASSSSGRASYEQYF. In DNA form, the CDR3 reads TGTGCCAGCAGCTCCAGCGGGAGGGCCTCCTACGAGCAGTACTTC.

The chain uses TRBV5-1 and TRBJ1-4; no clear D gene. The V gene lost 4 bases and the J gene lost 7 bases, with 14 bases spanning the gap. The CDR3 is 14 residues long. Germline CDR1 reads SGHRS; CDR2 reads YFSETQ. The CDR3 nucleotides are TGCGCCAGCAGCGATCGGGGTACGAGTGAAAAACTGTTTTTT. This codes for CASSDRGTSEKLFF.

J is TRBJ2-5 and V is TRBV30; tentatively, D is TRBD2 (5 bases). The germline V gene has CDR1 GTSNPN and CDR2 SVGIG (reference sequence). This CDR3 comprises 14 residues. V was shortened by 3 bases and J by 5 bases, with 16 bases between the two germline ends. The CDR3: CAWSSGPPLETQYF. CDR3 nucleotides: TGTGCCTGGAGCAGCGGACCCCCCTTGGAGACCCAGTACTTC.

As concerns this clone: Other DNA sequences in the sample encode the same CDR3. CDR3 amino acids: CASSTSGSSYNEQFF. CDR3 nucleotide sequence: TGTGCCAGCAGCACGAGCGGGAGCTCCTACAATGAGCAGTTCTTC. The chain links TRBV7-2 to TRBJ2-1, with 8 positions matching TRBD2. After removal of 5 bases from V and 0 bases from J, the junction contained 3 bases not matched to a gene. The CDR3 totals 15 residues. CDR1 SGHTA and CDR2 FQGNSA come from the germline V gene.

As for this clone: The junction departs from the called germline gene at one end, perhaps through a read error. This sequence joins TRBV5-1 and TRBJ2-1; maybe TRBD2 (6 bases). The V gene's germline CDR1 is SGHRS and CDR2 YFSETQ. The CDR3 is 14 residues long. The CDR3 bases are TGCGCCAGCAGCTGGAGGGCCTCCCACAATGAGCAGTTCTTC. It specifies CASSWRASHNEQFF.

V gene TRBV3-1 (or the pseudogene TRBV3-2) combines with J gene TRBJ2-7, with D maybe TRBD2 (6 bases). V lost 4 bases, J lost 4 bases, and 14 bases lay in between. The CDR3 spans 14 residues. Germline CDR1 reads LGHDT; CDR2 reads YNNKEL (reference sequence). The CDR3 loop reads CASSPQEGGYEQYF. CDR3 nucleotide sequence: TGTGCCAGCAGCCCCCAGGAGGGAGGTTACGAGCAGTACTTC.